The rows below give T cell receptor beta chains drawn from one sample of a study of Graves' ophthalmopathy and Graves' hyperthyroidism. A single record per CDR3 protein comes from TCRdb applying MiXCR to the multiplex PCR reads. The table records about 640,000 distinct CDR3 sequences, about 41% of them present only once. The sequenced sample was peripheral blood. The receptor source for this set is an adult man with Graves' ophthalmopathy. Each CDR3 is given with its conserved first and last residue. The D gene is left open where the match is weak. Where a row states a size, it is once, few, many or the class of an expanded clone; other rows omit it.

V: TRBV5-7; D: .; size: .; J: TRBJ1-2; DNA: TGTGCCAGCAGCTTGCGGGGCAGCCTTACATCGGCCCTCACCTTC; CDR3: CASSLRGSLTSALTF
V: TRBV20-1; D: .; size: many; J: TRBJ1-2; DNA: TGCAGTGCCACCGGGCACATCTATGGCTACACCTTC; CDR3: CSATGHIYGYTF
V: TRBV11-2; D: .; size: .; J: TRBJ1-5; DNA: TGTGCCAGCAGCTCTTCCCCAGGGATCCAGCATTTT; CDR3: CASSSSPGIQHF
V: TRBV13; D: TRBD1; size: many; J: TRBJ1-2; DNA: TGTGCCAGCAGCTTAGACGACAGGGAGCCTACTTCAAGGGATGGCTACACCTTC; CDR3: CASSLDDREPTSRDGYTF
V: TRBV10-3; D: .; size: many; J: TRBJ2-6; DNA: TGTGCCATCAGTCCGATCTCCAGCTCTGGGGCCAACGTCCTGACTTTC; CDR3: CAISPISSSGANVLTF
V: TRBV25-1; D: TRBD1; size: .; J: TRBJ2-7; DNA: TGTGCTAGAGCGTGGGACAGGGACGAGCAGTACTTC; CDR3: CARAWDRDEQYF
V: TRBV5-5; D: .; size: .; J: TRBJ2-2; DNA: TGTGCCAGCAGCTTGACCCTAGCTGGTAGCACCGGGGAGCTGTTTTTT; CDR3: CASSLTLAGSTGELFF
V: TRBV9; D: .; size: .; J: TRBJ2-5; DNA: TGTGCCAGCAGCGTAGCTTCTGCCAGGACCCAGTACTTC; CDR3: CASSVASARTQYF
V: TRBV6-6; D: TRBD1; size: few; J: TRBJ2-7; DNA: TGTGCCAGCAGGCGCCATACCGGGACAGGGGTCCACGAGCAGTACTTC; CDR3: CASRRHTGTGVHEQYF
V: TRBV7-9; D: TRBD1; size: .; J: TRBJ1-3; DNA: TGTGCCATCATGGGACAGTTCTCTGGAAACACCATATATTTT; CDR3: CAIMGQFSGNTIYF
V: TRBV5-1; D: .; size: many; J: TRBJ2-7; DNA: TGCGCCAGCAGCTTGTGGGGCGTTGACTACGAGCAGTACTTC; CDR3: CASSLWGVDYEQYF
V: TRBV25-1; D: TRBD2; size: .; J: TRBJ2-5; DNA: TGTGCCAGCAGTGCCACAGGGACTAGCGGGGAACAGTACTTC; CDR3: CASSATGTSGEQYF
V: TRBV7-9; D: .; size: many; J: TRBJ1-4; DNA: TGTGCCAGCAGCTCCTACGGCCTTGAAAAACTGTTTTTT; CDR3: CASSSYGLEKLFF
V: TRBV9; D: .; size: many; J: TRBJ1-1; DNA: TGTGCCAGCTCCCGGGCCACCGGGGGAGACACTGAAGCTTTCTTT; CDR3: CASSRATGGDTEAFF
V: TRBV2; D: .; size: .; J: TRBJ2-1; DNA: TGTGCCATCAGTGGGAGACCGGGTGAGCAGTTCTTC; CDR3: CAISGRPGEQFF
V: TRBV9; D: .; size: many; J: TRBJ1-6; DNA: TGTGCCAGCAGCCAGGCCCCGCGTTCACCCCTCCACTTT; CDR3: CASSQAPRSPLHF
V: TRBV7-9; D: .; size: few; J: TRBJ1-3; DNA: TGTGCCAGCAGCTCAAGGGGGGGGTTACAAGGTGGAAACACCATATATTTT; CDR3: CASSSRGGLQGGNTIYF
V: TRBV5-6; D: .; size: .; J: TRBJ2-7; DNA: TGTGCCAGCAGCTTTCGCAGGCAATCTTACGAGCAGTACTTC; CDR3: CASSFRRQSYEQYF
V: TRBV7-9; D: .; size: many; J: TRBJ1-2; DNA: TGTGCCAGCAGCTTACGACAGGACTATGGCTACACCTTC; CDR3: CASSLRQDYGYTF
V: TRBV15; D: .; size: .; J: TRBJ2-5; DNA: TGTGCCACCAGCAGATTAGCGGTGGAGACCCAGTACTTC; CDR3: CATSRLAVETQYF
V: TRBV25-1; D: TRBD2; size: .; J: TRBJ2-6; DNA: TGTGCCAGCGTAGCGGGTCTCGGGGTCAACGCCCTGACTTTC; CDR3: CASVAGLGVNALTF
V: TRBV9; D: .; size: many; J: TRBJ2-7; DNA: TGTGCCAGCAGCGTAGCTACCGGGACTGGAATCTACGAGCAGTACTTC; CDR3: CASSVATGTGIYEQYF
V: TRBV20-1; D: .; size: many; J: TRBJ1-4; DNA: TGCAGTGCTGTACATGAAAAACTGTTTTTT; CDR3: CSAVHEKLFF
V: TRBV29-1; D: .; size: many; J: TRBJ1-1; DNA: TGCAGCGTTGAAGACTACGTTACAAGTGAAGCTTTCTTT; CDR3: CSVEDYVTSEAFF
V: TRBV7-9; D: .; size: few; J: TRBJ2-7; DNA: TGCGCCAGCAGCCATAGGTACGAGCAGTACTTC; CDR3: CASSHRYEQYF
V: TRBV29-1; D: .; size: once; J: TRBJ1-2; DNA: TGCAGCGTTGACCATTTACGCGTTAACTATGGCTACACCTTC; CDR3: CSVDHLRVNYGYTF
V: TRBV19; D: TRBD1; size: .; J: TRBJ2-7; DNA: TGTGCCAGTAGTATAGGGACAGGGGGCACCGAGCAGTACTTC; CDR3: CASSIGTGGTEQYF
V: TRBV6-1; D: .; size: few; J: TRBJ1-5; DNA: TGTGCCAGCAGTGAAATAGGGGTAGGTAGCAATCAGCCCCAGCATTTT; CDR3: CASSEIGVGSNQPQHF
V: TRBV12-3/TRBV12-4; D: .; size: .; J: TRBJ2-3; DNA: TGTGCCAGCAGTTTGACAGATACTAGCACAGATACGCAGTATTTT; CDR3: CASSLTDTSTDTQYF
V: TRBV7-8; D: .; size: .; J: TRBJ2-7; DNA: TGTGCCAGCAGCTTCATCGACAACTCCTACGAGCAGTACTTC; CDR3: CASSFIDNSYEQYF
V: TRBV2; D: TRBD1; size: many; J: TRBJ1-5; DNA: TGTGCCAGCACCGGACAGGGGGCACCTAGCAATCAGCCCCAGCATTTT; CDR3: CASTGQGAPSNQPQHF